This entry lists 11 T cell receptor beta chains sequenced from one sample in a study of blood T cell repertoires in COVID-19. Here immunoSEQ multiplex PCR was the method, and the copy in TCRdb shows in-frame clones only, minus some. The data contain about 110,000 clones, 88% of them singletons. Sequencing input: peripheral blood. The receptors originated from a woman aged 50 to 65 with acute or convalescent COVID-19.

The chain has TRBV19 and TRBJ2-3; D is possibly TRBD2 (6 bases). The CDR3 spans 11 residues. The V end lost 7 bases, the J end lost 6 bases, and 8 bases lay between the germline ends. Germline CDR1 LNHDA, CDR2 SQIVND (reference sequence). The CDR3 here is CASMGRDTQYF. For the CDR3, the DNA is TGTGCCAGTATGGGGAGGGATACGCAGTATTTT.

In DNA form, the CDR3 reads TGTGCCAGTAGTGCCGGGACAGGGGGCTTCCTAGGTTACGAGCAGTACTTC. Its protein is CASSAGTGGFLGYEQYF. The J gene is TRBJ2-7, the V gene TRBV19, with TRBD1 matching over 12 bases. Germline V gene data show CDR1 as LNHDA and CDR2 as SQIVND (reference sequence). The CDR3 contains 17 residues. V shed 5 bases and J 4 bases; nucleotides not matched to a gene: 12.

The chain couples TRBV5-6 to TRBJ2-7; D is possibly TRBD1 (6 bases). Trimming pared 2 bases from V and 2 bases from J, leaving 11 bases between. The germline V gene has CDR1 SGHDT and CDR2 YYEEEE. This CDR3 has 14 amino acids. The chain's CDR3 is CASSLQGRAYEQYF. CDR3 DNA sequence: TGTGCCAGCAGCTTACAGGGTCGGGCCTACGAGCAGTACTTC.

The V gene is TRBV28, the J gene TRBJ1-2; the D gene is possibly TRBD1 (6 bases). Germline V gene data show CDR1 as MDHEN and CDR2 as SYDVKM. V was pared by 3 bases and J by 2 bases, with 10 bases between. The CDR3 extends over 14 amino acids. The CDR3 region is CASSLTGHNYGYTF. CDR3 bases: TGTGCCAGCAGTTTGACGGGACACAACTATGGCTACACCTTC.

The rearrangement links TRBV3-1 (or the pseudogene TRBV3-2) to TRBJ2-1; weak D call: TRBD2 (5 bases). Trimming cost V 4 bases and J 9 bases, with 16 bases left between them. The germline V gene has CDR1 LGHDT and CDR2 YNNKEL (reference sequence). CDR3 length: 14 residues. CDR3 nucleotides: TGTGCCAGCAGCCCCCGTAGCGCCGCCGCTGAGCAGTTCTTC. Protein product: CASSPRSAAAEQFF.

This clone was counted between two and nine times. The CDR3 nucleotides are TGTGCCAGCAGCTTAACTCGGGCGGGCGGGGAGCTGTTTTTT. It is translated as CASSLTRAGGELFF. This chain connects TRBV11-1 to TRBJ2-2; D possibly corresponds to TRBD2 (5 bases). Germline CDR1 is SGHAT and CDR2 is FQDESV (reference sequence). This CDR3 comprises 14 residues. V lost 2 bases and J lost 7, with 11 bases in between.

The chain combines TRBV2 with TRBJ1-4; TRBD1 is a possible D gene (6 bases). V dropped 6 bases and J dropped 4 bases, with 12 bases sitting between them. This CDR3 is built from 14 residues. Germline CDR1 is SNHLY and CDR2 is FYNNEI. CDR3 loop: CASSVQGGNEKLFF. The CDR3 nucleotides read TGTGCCAGCAGCGTACAGGGCGGTAATGAAAAACTGTTTTTT.

CDR3 in amino acids: CASRLEVEGRGPKYF. Written as DNA, the CDR3 is TGTGCAAGTCGCTTAGAAGTGGAGGGGCGGGGCCCGAAGTACTTC. The chain employs TRBV12-2 and TRBJ2-7; the D call TRBD2 from the table was never checked on the DNA. TRBV12-2 is flagged as a pseudogene. This CDR3 has 15 amino acids.

The chain joins TRBV5-1 to TRBJ1-1, with D possibly TRBD1 on 6 matching bases. Germline V lookup: CDR1 SGHRS, CDR2 YFSETQ. The CDR3 loop spans 15 amino acids. Trimming stripped 7 bases from V and 1 base from J, with 17 bases between. CDR3: CASEAGGGGNTEAFF. In DNA form, the CDR3 reads TGCGCCAGCGAAGCGGGGGGCGGGGGGAACACTGAAGCTTTCTTT.

The chain uses TRBV10-3 and TRBJ1-4, with D tentatively TRBD1 (6 bases). Trimming removed 3 bases at V and 8 bases at J, with 13 bases between. Germline V CDR1 and CDR2: ENHRY, SYGVKD. The CDR3 extends over 14 amino acids. As DNA, the CDR3 is TGTGCCATCAGTGACGGCAGGGGCGGCGAAAAACTGTTTTTT. Translating it yields CAISDGRGGEKLFF.

Only one count was recorded for this clone. This sequence joins TRBV4-2 and TRBJ2-5; 11 positions match TRBD2. The ends lost 0 bases at V and 6 bases at J; junction bases unmatched: 3. This CDR3 has 15 residues. CDR1 is LGHNA, CDR2 YNFKEQ, per germline. CDR3 loop: CASSQELAGVKTQYF. The CDR3 DNA follows: TGTGCCAGCAGCCAAGAACTAGCGGGAGTAAAGACCCAGTACTTC.